The next 12 T cell receptor beta chains were all read from a single sample in a study of siplizumab effects on memory and regulatory T cells (dated 2019 in TCRdb). Library creation used the immunoSEQ multiplex PCR assay. Not all clones reach the TCRdb copy of this immuneACCESS table, which keeps in-frame sequences only. Checked studies attribute under half of the gap to unresolved V genes and leave the rest unexplained. The sample profile shows over 90,000 clones; 92% of them were found once. The ten largest clones represent roughly 1% of the sample. Sequenced input: CD4+ T cells sorted from blood. The receptors come from a human donor in good health.

The rearrangement uses TRBV11-3 and TRBJ2-5; D possibly corresponds to TRBD2 (5 bases). Germline assignment: CDR1 SGHNT and CDR2 YENEEA. CDR3 length: 13 amino acids. Between the trimmed V and J ends, which lost 0 bases and 5 bases, there was a span of 7 bases. The CDR3: CASSLEASETQYF. Written as DNA, the CDR3 is TGTGCCAGCAGCTTAGAAGCTAGCGAGACCCAGTACTTC.

The gene calls are TRBV5-1 and TRBJ2-1; 9 positions agree with TRBD1. This CDR3 spans 17 amino acids. CDR1 SGHRS and CDR2 YFSETQ come from the germline V gene. V dropped 4 bases and J dropped 5; count of bases not matched to a gene: 13. This CDR3 reads CASSQRTGTGRHNEQFF. The CDR3 region has the DNA TGCGCCAGCAGCCAAAGAACTGGGACAGGGAGGCACAATGAGCAGTTCTTC.

This clone was recorded only once. Here the CDR3 DNA reads TGTGCCAGCAGTTCCAATCCCTACGAGCAGTACTTC. Its protein is CASSSNPYEQYF. The chain uses TRBV6-5 and TRBJ2-7; D is unclear. Trimming removed 4 bases from V and 2 bases from J, with 6 bases in between. The germline gives CDR1 MNHEY, CDR2 SVGAGI. The CDR3 length is 12 residues.

This clone was found a few times. J is TRBJ1-4 and V is TRBV9; 7 bases agree with TRBD1. The length of the CDR3 is 15 residues. CDR1 is SGDLS, CDR2 YYNGEE, per germline. Unmatched junction bases numbered 8, after V lost 4 bases and J lost 5 bases. The CDR3 protein is CASSRTGTVNEKLFF. CDR3 in DNA: TGTGCCAGCAGCCGTACCGGGACAGTGAATGAAAAACTGTTTTTT.

V is TRBV6-5 and J is TRBJ2-2, with 7 bases lining up with TRBD2. The CDR3 totals 15 residues. The germline gives CDR1 MNHEY, CDR2 SVGAGI. V was clipped by 2 bases and J by 6 bases; unmatched bases: 6. Written as DNA, the CDR3 is TGTGCCAGCAGTTACGGGGCGGGGGATTCCGGGGAGCTGTTTTTT. Amino acids: CASSYGAGDSGELFF.

This clone came up once. The rearrangement joins TRBV7-9 to TRBJ1-5; unclear D gene. V shed 1 base and J shed 2 bases, with 9 bases lying between them. Per the germline V gene, CDR1 is SEHNR and CDR2 is FQNEAQ (reference sequence). The CDR3 length is 15 residues. CDR3 sequence (DNA): TGTGCCAGCAGCTTAGATCCGGTGGGCAATCAGCCCCAGCATTTT. Its protein is CASSLDPVGNQPQHF.

This chain joins TRBV19 and TRBJ2-5, with D hard to call. Germline V CDR1 and CDR2: LNHDA, SQIVND (reference sequence). Trimming shortened V by 3 bases and J by 5 bases, and 16 bases separated the two germline ends. The CDR3 is 15 amino acids. CDR3 DNA: TGTGCCAGTAGTATTAGGCCGGCCCGCCGGGAGACCCAGTACTTC. As protein: CASSIRPARRETQYF. Together with reference TRBV19 and TRBJ2-5, the CDR3 gives the full variable domain: DGGITQSPKYLFRKEGQNVTLSCEQNLNHDAMYWYRQDPGQGLRLIYYSQIVNDFQKGDIAEGYSVSREKKESFPLTVTSAQKNPTAFYLCASSIRPARRETQYFGPGTRLLVL.

For the CDR3, the DNA is TGTGCCAGCAGCTCGGGACAGGGGACCTACGAGCAGTACTTC. Translated, it gives CASSSGQGTYEQYF. This chain links TRBV11-1 with TRBJ2-7; 10 bases match TRBD1. Trimming at V came to 4 bases and at J to 2 bases, leaving 2 bases not matched to a gene. The CDR3 length is 14 residues. Looked up from germline, CDR1 is SGHAT and CDR2 is FQDESV (reference sequence).

The J gene is TRBJ2-1, the V gene TRBV7-8; 8 nucleotides line up with TRBD2. The CDR3 extends over 18 amino acids. Germline V gene sequence: CDR1 SGHVS, CDR2 FQNEAQ. Germline trimming cut 4 bases from V and 7 bases from J; bases unmatched to any gene: 18. CDR3 residues: CASSSRRVAGFIGNEQFF. CDR3 nucleotides: TGTGCCAGCAGCTCCCGGCGGGTAGCGGGATTCATCGGGAATGAGCAGTTCTTC.

The rearrangement links TRBV27 to TRBJ2-7; 12 bases agree with TRBD2. Germline V gives CDR1 MNHEY, CDR2 SMNVEV (reference sequence). The CDR3 has 16 residues. V dropped 3 bases and J dropped 4; count of bases not matched to a gene: 7. The DNA of the CDR3 is TGTGCCAGCAGTTTGCTACCTAGCGGGAGGGGGTACGAGCAGTACTTC. It specifies CASSLLPSGRGYEQYF.

The chain uses TRBV5-5 and TRBJ1-5, with D perhaps TRBD1 (6 bases). Germline V gene sequence: CDR1 SGHKS, CDR2 YYEKEE (reference sequence). This CDR3 spans 14 amino acids. Trimming took 4 bases from V and 6 from J, leaving 14 bases between them. CDR3 in DNA: TGTGCCAGCAGCGGTCAAGGGGGTGTTCAGCCCCAGCATTTT. Protein sequence: CASSGQGGVQPQHF.

As for this clone: The same CDR3 can be traced to other DNA sequences in this sample. The CDR3 spells CASSPSTGVGYTF. The CDR3 coding sequence is TGTGCCAGCAGCCCCTCGACAGGGGTCGGTTACACCTTC. This rearrangement joins TRBV14 to TRBJ1-2; 8 nucleotides match TRBD1. Germline trimming cut 4 bases from V and 11 bases from J; bases unmatched to any gene: 9. The CDR3 length is 13 residues. Per the germline V gene, CDR1 is SGHDN and CDR2 is FVKESK.